This T cell receptor (beta chain) was found in a study of cytotoxic CD8 clonotypes in ibrutinib-treated CLL. Study information: With a range of 6 to 36, the median treatment time before response samples were taken was around 12 months. Study-wide points: Clonality grew at ibrutinib response; at progression, it decreased back toward baseline.

Some clones are missing from TCRdb's copy, which holds only in-frame ones; the method was immunoSEQ multiplex PCR. This table has some 200,000 clones, roughly three quarters appearing once. In the case of this clone: Antigen: not known.

Germline values: CDR1 SGHTA, CDR2 FQGNSA. The V end was cut by 3 bases, the J end by 1 base, with 4 bases between. The CDR3 is 12 amino acids. The chain is built from TRBV7-2 and TRBJ2-7; D is undetermined. This TCR was recovered from a human donor with chronic lymphocytic leukemia. The source was PBMCs, collected after 12 months of ibrutinib treatment. The chain's CDR3 is CASSLESYEQYF. CDR3 bases: TGTGCCAGCAGCTTGGAGTCCTACGAGCAGTACTTC.